This TCR beta chain was sequenced in a study of vaccination effects on CD4 cells after COVID-19. The germline gives CDR1 KGHDR, CDR2 SFDVKD. The germline V and J ends were trimmed by 7 bases and 0 bases, with 16 bases remaining between them. The CDR3 is made up of 16 amino acids. A note on this clone: What it binds is not known.

Before sequencing took place, the ViraFEST assay used viral peptide pools to expand antigen-specific CD4+ T cells. Researchers isolated CD4+ T cells once approximately ten days of culture had elapsed. Participants got two doses of BNT162b2 or mRNA-1273 vaccine. Repertoires were generated with immunoSEQ multiplex PCR, while TCRdb's copy carries only in-frame clones and drops some. The table records 60,000 to 90,000 clones, 81% of them present only once. The genes are TRBV24-1 and TRBJ2-3; D is possibly TRBD1 or TRBD2 (6 bases each). This sample comprised CD4+ T cells from PBMCs cultured with HCoV-229E spike peptides, obtained after COVID-19 vaccination. The source is a human donor who received a COVID-19 vaccine. The CDR3 protein is CATSRVTGTSTDTQYF. The CDR3 coding sequence is TGTGCCACCAGCCGCGTTACAGGGACTAGCACAGATACGCAGTATTTT.